Described below is a single T cell receptor (beta chain) sequence and its context. What it binds is not known. This record comes from a study of cytomegalovirus exposure and HLA in healthy donors. Study findings and constraints: On later analysis, the bulk of CMV-associated TCR beta chains appeared to be HLA-restricted.

The PCR made use of 60 Vbeta and 13 Jbeta primers. Sequencing was performed with immunoSEQ multiplex PCR; in TCRdb, only in-frame clones are kept and a portion is missing. In the table there are about 210,000 clones, roughly 84% of which are singletons. Germline V gene sequence: CDR1 SGHRS, CDR2 YFSETQ. This CDR3 is 15 amino acids long. The chain carries TRBV5-1 and TRBJ2-5; a possible D gene is TRBD2 (6 bases). Judging by the DNA end, TRBJ2-7 fits better; the J call may be wrong. The sample consisted of PBMCs. The receptor comes from a girl aged 2 to 10 in good health and CMV-seronegative. The CDR3 here is CASSFGGSAFDEQYF. The CDR3 coding sequence is TGCGCCAGCAGCTTTGGAGGGTCGGCCTTCGACGAGCAGTACTTC.